The clone carrying this T cell receptor (beta chain) occurred many times. This specimen belongs to a study of blood T cells in healthy people across ages. Through a sample-barcoded 5' primer and a J-beta primer mix, a second PCR was run for roughly 6 to 11 cycles. Every cDNA molecule bore a tag from a template-switch adaptor containing 12 random nucleotides. MiXCR, run by TCRdb on the 5' RACE reads, gives a single entry per CDR3 protein. The table shows 1,500,000 or so distinct CDR3 sequences, with 35% to 45% occurring only once. Germline CDR1 and CDR2: MNHNY and SVGAGI (reference sequence). The V end lost 5 bases, the J end lost 3 bases, and 8 bases lay between the germline ends. The length of the CDR3 is 12 residues. Each of the donors had around 9 milliliters of peripheral blood drawn into EDTA-treated Vacutainer tubes. Each sample had at least 6 million PBMCs isolated.

The receptor comes from a woman between 18 and 30 years old in good health. V and J are TRBV6-6 and TRBJ2-7, with a possible D match to TRBD2 (6 bases). The specimen sequenced was blood. DNA for the CDR3: TGTGCCAGCAGTATGGGACTCTACGAGCAGTACTTC. Amino acids: CASSMGLYEQYF.